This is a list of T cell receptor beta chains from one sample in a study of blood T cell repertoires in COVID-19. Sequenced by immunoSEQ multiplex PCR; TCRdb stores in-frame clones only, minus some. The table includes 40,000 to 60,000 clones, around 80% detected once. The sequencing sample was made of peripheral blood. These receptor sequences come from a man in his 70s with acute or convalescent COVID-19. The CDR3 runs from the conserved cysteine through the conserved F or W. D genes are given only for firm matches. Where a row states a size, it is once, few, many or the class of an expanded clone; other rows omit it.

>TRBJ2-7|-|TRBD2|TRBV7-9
CASSPGGLAGHEQYF
TGTGCCAGCAGCCCCGGGGGACTAGCAGGCCACGAGCAGTACTTC
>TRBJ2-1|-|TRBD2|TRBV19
CASSPQTSGNEQFF
TGTGCCAGTAGTCCCCAGACTAGCGGGAATGAGCAGTTCTTC
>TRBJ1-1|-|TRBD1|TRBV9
CASSVGTGSTEAFF
TGTGCCAGCAGCGTAGGGACAGGGTCGACTGAAGCTTTCTTT
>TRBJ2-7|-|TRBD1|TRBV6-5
CASRTGQGARYEQYF
TGTGCCAGCAGGACGGGACAGGGGGCTCGGTACGAGCAGTACTTC
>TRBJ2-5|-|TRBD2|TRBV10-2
CASSGGYGETQYF
TGCGCCAGCAGCGGGGGGTACGGAGAGACCCAGTACTTC
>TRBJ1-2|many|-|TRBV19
CASSMSRGAQYGYTF
TGTGCCAGTAGTATGTCCCGGGGGGCTCAATATGGCTACACCTTC
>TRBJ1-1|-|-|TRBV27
CASSLTYRVMNTEAFF
TGTGCCAGCAGTCTGACCTACAGGGTCATGAACACTGAAGCTTTCTTT
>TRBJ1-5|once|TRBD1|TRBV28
CAIQQGNSNQPQHF
TGTGCCATTCAACAGGGGAACAGCAATCAGCCCCAGCATTTT
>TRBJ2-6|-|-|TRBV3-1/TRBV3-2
CASSHLSTWVLTF
TGTGCCAGCAGCCACCTCTCGACATGGGTCCTGACTTTC
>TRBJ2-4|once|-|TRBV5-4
CASSLAGARNIQYF
TGTGCCAGCAGCTTGGCTGGGGCCCGGAACATTCAGTACTTC
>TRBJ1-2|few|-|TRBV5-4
CASSLGSRAFGYTF
TGTGCCAGCAGCTTGGGGTCCAGGGCGTTTGGCTACACCTTC
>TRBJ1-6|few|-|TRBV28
CASSTDGGSSYNSPLHF
TGTGCCAGCAGTACGGACGGGGGAAGCTCCTATAATTCACCCCTCCACTTT
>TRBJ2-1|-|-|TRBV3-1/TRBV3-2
CASSHNSYNEQFF
TGTGCCAGCAGCCATAACTCCTACAATGAGCAGTTCTTC
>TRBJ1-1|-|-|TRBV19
CASSVPGHGVSNTEAFF
TGTGCCAGTAGTGTCCCGGGACACGGAGTTTCGAACACTGAAGCTTTCTTT
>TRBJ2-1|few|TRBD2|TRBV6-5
CASTSGGGRRGEQFF
TGTGCCAGCACCTCGGGCGGGGGGCGAAGGGGTGAGCAGTTCTTC
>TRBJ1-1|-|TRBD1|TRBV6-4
CASSEYPGGGAEAFF
TGTGCCAGCAGTGAATACCCAGGGGGCGGGGCTGAAGCTTTCTTT
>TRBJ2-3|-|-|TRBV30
CAWSVQDTQYF
TGTGCCTGGAGTGTACAAGATACGCAGTATTTT
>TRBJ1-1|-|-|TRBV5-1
CASSLNSNTEAFF
TGCGCCAGCAGCTTAAACAGTAACACTGAAGCTTTCTTT
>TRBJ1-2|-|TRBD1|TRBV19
CASGIQGKGWMAYGYTF
TGTGCCAGTGGTATACAGGGGAAGGGATGGATGGCCTATGGCTACACCTTC
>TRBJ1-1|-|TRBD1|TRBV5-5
CASSLEGQGRKWGNTEAFF
TGTGCCAGCAGCTTGGAGGGACAGGGCCGTAAGTGGGGGAACACTGAAGCTTTCTTT
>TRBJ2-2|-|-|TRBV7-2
CASSLRRVSTGELFF
TGTGCCAGCAGCTTACGCAGGGTCTCGACCGGGGAGCTGTTTTTT
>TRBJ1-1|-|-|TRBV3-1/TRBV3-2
CASSPDWGTEAFF
TGTGCCAGCAGCCCGGACTGGGGCACTGAAGCTTTCTTT